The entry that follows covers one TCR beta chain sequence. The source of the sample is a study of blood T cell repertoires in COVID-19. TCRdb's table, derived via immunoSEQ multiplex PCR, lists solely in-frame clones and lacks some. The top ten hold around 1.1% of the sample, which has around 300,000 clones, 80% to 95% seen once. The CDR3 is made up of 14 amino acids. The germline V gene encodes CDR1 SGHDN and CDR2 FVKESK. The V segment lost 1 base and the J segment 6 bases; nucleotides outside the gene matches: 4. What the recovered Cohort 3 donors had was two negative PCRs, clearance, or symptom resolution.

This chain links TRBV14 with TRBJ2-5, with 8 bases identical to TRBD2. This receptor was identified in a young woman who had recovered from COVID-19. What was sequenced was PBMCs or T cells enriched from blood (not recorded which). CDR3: CASSQGLALKTQYF. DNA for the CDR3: TGTGCCAGCAGCCAAGGACTAGCGCTTAAGACCCAGTACTTC.